This T cell receptor (beta chain) appears in the sequencing data of a study of blood T cell repertoires in COVID-19. Study background: Whether acute or convalescent, the COVID-19 samples came from the United States, Italy and Spain. Sources were T cells, B-cell-depleted T cells, or PBMCs; the material itself was cDNA or gDNA.

The CDR3 is 15 residues long. Germline CDR1 reads MNHNY; CDR2 reads SVGAGI (reference sequence). Trimming removed 6 bases from V and 7 bases from J; junction bases left unmatched: 11. Original analysis: The assay estimated nucleated cells by amplifying reference gene primers. The data were produced by immunoSEQ multiplex PCR, yet TCRdb's version contains in-frame clones alone and is incomplete. Clone size and V and J calls were adopted from that table, with D and trimming inferred from the DNA. This table has around 190,000 clones, 80% to 90% appearing once. The material sequenced was peripheral blood. V and J are TRBV6-6 and TRBJ2-3, with 9 nucleotides matching TRBD2. The source of this sequence is a man aged 50 to 60 with active or convalescent COVID-19. CDR3: CASSLGASGMYTQYF. The DNA of the CDR3 is TGTGCCAGCAGCTTGGGGGCTAGCGGGATGTATACGCAGTATTTT.